The entry below describes one T cell receptor beta chain. This record comes from a study of blood T cell repertoires in COVID-19. Background on the study: Samples representing acute and convalescent COVID-19 were sourced from the United States, Italy and Spain. PBMCs, B-cell-depleted T cells, or T cells were the source of the cDNA or gDNA that made up the material.

Under the authors' procedure: It was from reference gene primer amplification that nucleated cell counts were estimated. Assay used: immunoSEQ multiplex PCR; TCRdb lists only in-frame clones, some missing. That table is the source of V, J and clone size, and D and trimming were worked out from the DNA. The repertoire has some 150,000 clones, 80% to 90% of them found once; the top ten carry 0.85% to 1.2%. The V and J ends lost 1 base and 8 bases, in that order; junction bases with no gene match: 6. Germline-derived CDR1 and CDR2 are SGDLS and YYNGEE. The CDR3 spans 16 residues. V and J are TRBV9 and TRBJ1-6; 10 bases line up with TRBD1. The sample taken for sequencing was peripheral blood. The sequence derives from a man in his forties or fifties with acute or convalescent COVID-19. The CDR3 is CASSVQPGTGDSPLHF. DNA for the CDR3: TGTGCCAGCAGCGTACAACCCGGGACAGGGGATTCACCCCTCCACTTT.